Each of the 20 T cell receptor beta chains below was sequenced from the same sample in a study of cytomegalovirus exposure and HLA in healthy donors. The PCR contained 60 Vbeta and 13 Jbeta primers. Only in-frame clones appear in the TCRdb table, and some are missing; sequencing was by immunoSEQ multiplex PCR. The sample consists of about 150,000 clones, 70% to 80% of them appearing once. Sequencing input: PBMCs. The source is a man aged 50 or older in good health and CMV-seropositive.

The J gene is TRBJ2-7, the V gene TRBV15, with 11 bases identical to TRBD2. The CDR3 has 18 residues. The V gene end was trimmed by 0 bases and the J gene end by 2 bases; junction bases not matched to a gene: 9. CDR1 and CDR2 from the germline V gene are LNHNV and YYDKDF (reference sequence). The DNA of the CDR3 is TGTGCCACCAGCAGAGATAGGGACCTAGCGGGGGGAGCCTACGAGCAGTACTTC. Translation: CATSRDRDLAGGAYEQYF.

This clone was detected once. This rearrangement joins TRBV5-5 to TRBJ2-1; D is possibly TRBD2 (6 bases). CDR3 length: 15 amino acids. V lost 2 bases to trimming and J lost 7 bases, with 16 bases between them. The germline V gene has CDR1 SGHKS and CDR2 YYEKEE (reference sequence). In DNA, the CDR3 is TGTGCCAGCAGCTTTAGCGGTGGTTTGGTGAATGAGCAGTTCTTC. This translates into CASSFSGGLVNEQFF.

V gene TRBV2 combines with J gene TRBJ2-1, with a weak D call TRBD2 (6 bases). Germline lookup yields CDR1 SNHLY and CDR2 FYNNEI. This CDR3 spans 14 amino acids. With 8 bases removed from V and 0 bases from J, the gap between germline ends came to 11 bases. CDR3 protein: CASETGLSYNEQFF. The CDR3 DNA follows: TGTGCCAGCGAAACGGGACTCTCCTACAATGAGCAGTTCTTC. The full variable domain, rest sourced from reference TRBV2 and TRBJ2-1, is EPEVTQTPSHQVTQMGQEVILRCVPISNHLYFYWYRQILGQKVEFLVSFYNNEISEKSEIFDDQFSVERPDGSNFTLKIRSTKLEDSAMYFCASETGLSYNEQFFGPGTRLTVL.

This clone was counted a few times. The V and J genes are TRBV2 and TRBJ1-3, with D perhaps matching TRBD1 (5 bases). Germline loops: CDR1 SNHLY, CDR2 FYNNEI. This CDR3 contains 14 residues. V was pared by 6 bases and J by 1 base, with 10 bases between. The CDR3 nucleotides are TGTGCCAGCAGCGAGCAGGGTTCTGGAAACACCATATATTTT. It specifies CASSEQGSGNTIYF.

The chain employs TRBV11-2 and TRBJ1-1, with D possibly being TRBD1 (6 bases). This CDR3 comprises 15 residues. V dropped 5 bases and J dropped 1 base, with 14 bases sitting between them. From germline, CDR1 is SGHAT and CDR2 FQNNGV. CDR3 nucleotides: TGTGCCAGCAGCCTCATTCCGGGACAGAACACTGAAGCTTTCTTT. Amino acids: CASSLIPGQNTEAFF. Full variable domain (remainder filled in from reference TRBV11-2 and TRBJ1-1): EAGVAQSPRYKIIEKRQSVAFWCNPISGHATLYWYQQILGQGPKLLIQFQNNGVVDDSQLPKDRFSAERLKGVDSTLKIQPAKLEDSAVYLCASSLIPGQNTEAFFGQGTRLTVV.

The V and J genes are TRBV18 and TRBJ1-4; D might be TRBD1 (5 bases). CDR1 is KGHSH and CDR2 is LQKENI in the germline V gene. Trimming removed 4 bases from V and 7 bases from J, with 19 bases in between. This CDR3 spans 16 amino acids. Written as DNA, the CDR3 is TGTGCCAGCTCACTGAGGGACTCCTTATCGGGTGAAAAACTGTTTTTT. Its translation is CASSLRDSLSGEKLFF.

V usage is TRBV5-1 and J usage is TRBJ2-5; no firm D call. V lost 0 bases to trimming and J lost 4 bases, with 10 bases between them. The CDR3 runs to 14 residues. Germline V gene data show CDR1 as SGHRS and CDR2 as YFSETQ. The CDR3 loop reads CASSLAPRSETQYF. The CDR3 DNA reads as TGCGCCAGCAGCTTGGCCCCCAGGTCAGAGACCCAGTACTTC. Complete variable domain (other parts from reference TRBV5-1 and TRBJ2-5): KAGVTQTPRYLIKTRGQQVTLSCSPISGHRSVSWYQQTPGQGLQFLFEYFSETQRNKGNFPGRFSGRQFSNSRSEMNVSTLELGDSALYLCASSLAPRSETQYFGPGTRLLVL.

The gene calls are TRBV18 and TRBJ2-1; TRBD2 might be the D (6 bases). Trimming shortened V by 3 bases and J by 6 bases, and 18 bases separated the two germline ends. The CDR3 consists of 16 residues. Looked up from germline, CDR1 is KGHSH and CDR2 is LQKENI. CDR3 loop: CASSPYSLAMGNEQFF. Here the CDR3 DNA reads TGTGCCAGCTCACCTTATTCGCTAGCGATGGGCAATGAGCAGTTCTTC.

This clone is a singleton in its sample. The chain carries TRBV6-5 and TRBJ2-1; TRBD1 matches at 8 bases. V gave up 5 bases and J gave up 4 bases; unmatched junction bases: 4. The germline gives CDR1 MNHEY, CDR2 SVGAGI. This CDR3 region has 14 residues. The CDR3 loop reads CASSKGTGYNEQFF. CDR3 coding DNA: TGTGCCAGCAGTAAAGGGACAGGTTACAATGAGCAGTTCTTC.

The chain carries TRBV5-8 and TRBJ2-1; TRBD1 matches at 10 bases. CDR3 length: 15 amino acids. V lost 4 bases, J lost 5 bases, and 6 bases stayed unmatched. CDR1 SGHTS and CDR2 YDEGEE come from the germline V gene. CDR3 sequence reads: CASSRGQGYHNEQFF. CDR3 nucleotide sequence: TGTGCCAGCAGCAGGGGACAGGGGTATCACAATGAGCAGTTCTTC.

The chain has TRBV4-2 and TRBJ1-5; 8 nucleotides align to TRBD1. Germline V gene lookup returns CDR1 LGHNA and CDR2 YNFKEQ. This CDR3 comprises 17 residues. V was pared by 0 bases and J by 3 bases, with 7 bases of the junction left unmatched. CDR3 nucleotides: TGTGCCAGCAGCCAAGAAGATTGGACAGGGTCCAATCAGCCCCAGCATTTT. Protein product: CASSQEDWTGSNQPQHF.

The chain joins TRBV15 to TRBJ2-1, with D possibly TRBD2 on 7 matching bases. The CDR3 totals 12 residues. Per the germline V gene, CDR1 is LNHNV and CDR2 is YYDKDF (reference sequence). V lost 0 bases, J lost 15 bases, and 12 bases lay in between. CDR3 amino acids: CATSRDRGAGFF. CDR3 coding DNA: TGTGCCACCAGCAGAGATCGGGGGGCGGGGTTCTTC.

This clone was seen only a few times. The V call is TRBV7-6, the J call TRBJ2-7, with TRBD1 matching over 10 bases. From germline, CDR1 is SGHVS and CDR2 FNYEAQ. The CDR3 extends over 17 amino acids. V shed 1 base, J shed 5 bases, and the junction held 11 bases outside the gene matches. The CDR3 DNA reads as TGTGCCAGCAGCTTAGAGTCGGCGGGGACAGGGGTCCACGAGCAGTACTTC. This gives the protein CASSLESAGTGVHEQYF. The full variable domain, in which reference TRBV7-6 and TRBJ2-7 provide the parts outside the CDR3, is GAGVSQSPRYKVTKRGQDVALRCDPISGHVSLYWYRQALGQGPEFLTYFNYEAQQDKSGLPNDRFSAERPEGSISTLTIQRTEQRDSAMYRCASSLESAGTGVHEQYFGPGTRLTVT.

CDR3 coding DNA: TGTGCCAGCAGCTTGGGTAGCGGGAGAACGGAGACCCAGTACTTC. Its translation is CASSLGSGRTETQYF. The chain joins TRBV5-5 to TRBJ2-5, with 9 bases identical to TRBD2. The germline gives CDR1 SGHKS, CDR2 YYEKEE (reference sequence). V was pared by 0 bases and J by 5 bases, with 5 bases of the junction left unmatched. The CDR3 is 15 residues long.

This clone was seen a few times. The chain combines TRBV29-1 with TRBJ1-3; TRBD1 matches at 7 bases. The CDR3 has 16 residues. CDR1 is SQVTM, CDR2 ANQGSEA, per germline. The V and J ends lost 6 bases and 0 bases, in that order; junction bases with no gene match: 11. This CDR3 reads CSVKRGDSVSGNTIYF. The CDR3 DNA is TGCAGCGTGAAAAGGGGGGACAGCGTCTCTGGAAACACCATATATTTT.

J is TRBJ2-7 and V is TRBV28; no definite D call. This CDR3 has 15 amino acids. The V end was cut by 2 bases, the J end by 5 bases, with 16 bases between. Per germline, CDR1 MDHEN and CDR2 SYDVKM. The CDR3 loop is CASSLAPYLYDEQYF. The DNA of the CDR3 is TGTGCCAGCAGTTTAGCCCCCTACCTTTATGACGAGCAGTACTTC.

The chain has TRBV19 and TRBJ2-5; 7 bases map to TRBD2. V gave up 1 base and J gave up 4 bases; unmatched junction bases: 9. Germline CDR1 LNHDA, CDR2 SQIVND (reference sequence). This CDR3 has 16 residues. In nucleotides, the CDR3 is TGTGCCAGTAGTATAGCCGGGGTAGCGGGTGGAGAGACCCAGTACTTC. Protein sequence: CASSIAGVAGGETQYF. Filled out from reference TRBV19 and TRBJ2-5, the complete variable domain reads DGGITQSPKYLFRKEGQNVTLSCEQNLNHDAMYWYRQDPGQGLRLIYYSQIVNDFQKGDIAEGYSVSREKKESFPLTVTSAQKNPTAFYLCASSIAGVAGGETQYFGPGTRLLVL.

This sequence joins TRBV2 and TRBJ2-5, with D possibly matching TRBD1 (6 bases). CDR1 SNHLY and CDR2 FYNNEI come from the germline V gene. The CDR3 is 13 amino acids. V was clipped by 6 bases and J by 2 bases, with 10 bases between them. CDR3 amino acids: CASRRGSQETQYF. For the CDR3, the DNA is TGTGCCAGCAGAAGGGGGTCTCAAGAGACCCAGTACTTC.

On this clone: Distinct nucleotide sequences in the sample also encode this CDR3. The gene calls are TRBV11-2 and TRBJ1-1; 7 nucleotides line up with TRBD1. Per the germline V gene, CDR1 is SGHAT and CDR2 is FQNNGV. V trimming: 6 bases; J trimming: 0 bases; junction bases outside the gene matches: 4. The CDR3 runs 14 residues. The CDR3 DNA reads as TGTGCCAGCAGTCGACAGGGAATGAACACTGAAGCTTTCTTT. Residues: CASSRQGMNTEAFF.

The sample holds a few counts of this clone. The genes are TRBV10-2 and TRBJ2-5; a possible D gene is TRBD1 (6 bases). The CDR3 runs 14 residues. Germline V lookup: CDR1 WSHSY, CDR2 SAAADI. Trimming shortened V by 4 bases and J by 1 base, and 10 bases separated the two germline ends. The CDR3 coding sequence is TGCGCCAGCAGTGGACAGGTTCGCCAAGAGACCCAGTACTTC. Translated, it gives CASSGQVRQETQYF.